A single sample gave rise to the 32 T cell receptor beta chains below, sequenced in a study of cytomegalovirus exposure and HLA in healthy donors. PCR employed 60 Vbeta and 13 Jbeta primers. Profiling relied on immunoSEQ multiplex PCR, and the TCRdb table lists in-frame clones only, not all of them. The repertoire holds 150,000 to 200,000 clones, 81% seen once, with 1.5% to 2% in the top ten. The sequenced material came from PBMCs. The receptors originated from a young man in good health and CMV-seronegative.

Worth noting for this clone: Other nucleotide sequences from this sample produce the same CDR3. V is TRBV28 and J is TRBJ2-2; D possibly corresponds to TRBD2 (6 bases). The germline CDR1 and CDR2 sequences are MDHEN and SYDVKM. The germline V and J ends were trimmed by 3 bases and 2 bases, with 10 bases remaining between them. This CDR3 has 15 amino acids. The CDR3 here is CASSFRGTNTGELFF. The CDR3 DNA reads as TGTGCCAGCAGTTTCCGGGGGACCAACACCGGGGAGCTGTTTTTT.

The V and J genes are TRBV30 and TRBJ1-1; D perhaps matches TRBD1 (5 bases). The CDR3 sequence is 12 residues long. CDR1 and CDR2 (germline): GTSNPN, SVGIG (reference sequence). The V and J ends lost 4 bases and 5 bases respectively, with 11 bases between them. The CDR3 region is CAWTSKGTEAFF. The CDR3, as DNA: TGTGCCTGGACCTCTAAGGGGACTGAAGCTTTCTTT.

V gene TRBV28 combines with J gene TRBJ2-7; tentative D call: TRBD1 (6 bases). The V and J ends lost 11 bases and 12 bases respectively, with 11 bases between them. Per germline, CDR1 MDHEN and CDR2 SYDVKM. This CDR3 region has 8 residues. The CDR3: CAPGTRYF. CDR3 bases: TGTGCCCCCGGGACAAGGTACTTC.

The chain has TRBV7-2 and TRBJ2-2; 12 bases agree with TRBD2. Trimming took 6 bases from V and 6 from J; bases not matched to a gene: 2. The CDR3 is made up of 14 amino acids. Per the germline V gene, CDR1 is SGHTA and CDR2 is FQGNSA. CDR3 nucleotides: TGTGCCAGCAGAACTAGCGGGGGGCCCGGGGAGCTGTTTTTT. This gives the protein CASRTSGGPGELFF.

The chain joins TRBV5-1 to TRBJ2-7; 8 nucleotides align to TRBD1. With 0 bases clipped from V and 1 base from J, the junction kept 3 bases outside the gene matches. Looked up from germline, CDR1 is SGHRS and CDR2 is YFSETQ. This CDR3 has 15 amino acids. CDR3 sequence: CASSLGQGKSYEQYF. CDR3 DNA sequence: TGCGCCAGCAGCTTGGGACAGGGGAAGTCCTACGAGCAGTACTTC.

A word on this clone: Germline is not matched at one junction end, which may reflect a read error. CDR3 coding DNA: TGTGCCAGCAGTTTGGCCCAGGGGAGATACTATGGCTACACCTTC. Its protein is CASSLAQGRYYGYTF. The chain joins TRBV5-5 to TRBJ1-2, with D possibly matching TRBD1 (6 bases). This CDR3 is built from 15 residues. The germline CDR1 and CDR2 sequences are SGHKS and YYEKEE (reference sequence).

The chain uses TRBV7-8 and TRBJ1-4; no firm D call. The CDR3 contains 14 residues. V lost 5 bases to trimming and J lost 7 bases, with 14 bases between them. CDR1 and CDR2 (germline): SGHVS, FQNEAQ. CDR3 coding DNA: TGTGCCAGCAGCCTCAGTCGGGGAGGTGAAAAACTGTTTTTT. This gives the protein CASSLSRGGEKLFF.

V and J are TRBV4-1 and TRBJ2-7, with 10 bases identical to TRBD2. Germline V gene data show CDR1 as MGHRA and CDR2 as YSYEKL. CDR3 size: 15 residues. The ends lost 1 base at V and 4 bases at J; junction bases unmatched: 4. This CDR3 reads CASSQALAGVYEQYF. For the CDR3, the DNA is TGCGCCAGCAGCCAAGCCCTAGCGGGGGTTTACGAGCAGTACTTC.

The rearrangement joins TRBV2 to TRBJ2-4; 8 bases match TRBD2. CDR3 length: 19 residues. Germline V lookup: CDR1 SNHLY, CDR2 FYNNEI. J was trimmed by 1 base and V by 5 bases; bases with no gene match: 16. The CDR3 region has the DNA TGTGCCAGCAGTTTCAGGGGTCTAGCGGGCCACGAGGCCAAAAACATTCAGTACTTC. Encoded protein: CASSFRGLAGHEAKNIQYF.

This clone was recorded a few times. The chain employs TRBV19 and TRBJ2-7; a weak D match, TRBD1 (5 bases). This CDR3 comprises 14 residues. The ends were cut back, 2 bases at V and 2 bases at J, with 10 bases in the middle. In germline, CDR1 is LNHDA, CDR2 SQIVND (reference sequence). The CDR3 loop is CASSIRGGTYEQYF. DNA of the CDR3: TGTGCCAGTAGTATAAGGGGTGGGACCTACGAGCAGTACTTC.

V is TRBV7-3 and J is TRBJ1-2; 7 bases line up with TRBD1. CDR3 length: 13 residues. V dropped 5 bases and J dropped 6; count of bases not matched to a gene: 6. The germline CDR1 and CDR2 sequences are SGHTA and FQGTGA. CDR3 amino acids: CASSPTGTDGYTF. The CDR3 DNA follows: TGTGCCAGCAGCCCGACAGGGACGGATGGCTACACCTTC.

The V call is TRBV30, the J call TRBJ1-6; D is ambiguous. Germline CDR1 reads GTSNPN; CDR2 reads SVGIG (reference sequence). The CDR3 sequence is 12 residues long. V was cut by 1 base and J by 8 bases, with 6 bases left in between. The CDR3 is CAWSGRYSPLHF. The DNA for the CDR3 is TGTGCCTGGAGTGGGAGGTATTCACCCCTCCACTTT.

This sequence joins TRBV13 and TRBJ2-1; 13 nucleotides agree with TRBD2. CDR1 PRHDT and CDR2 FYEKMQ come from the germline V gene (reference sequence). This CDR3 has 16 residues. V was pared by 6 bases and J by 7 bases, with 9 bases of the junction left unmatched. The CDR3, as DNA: TGTGCCAGCAGTCCCCGGACTAGCGGGAGATCAAATGAGCAGTTCTTC. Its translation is CASSPRTSGRSNEQFF.

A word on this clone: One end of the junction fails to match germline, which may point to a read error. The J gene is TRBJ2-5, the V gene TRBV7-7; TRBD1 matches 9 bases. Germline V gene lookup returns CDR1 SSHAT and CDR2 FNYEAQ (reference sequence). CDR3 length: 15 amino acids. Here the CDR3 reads CASSPTGTGRETQYF. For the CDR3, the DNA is TGTGCTAGCAGCCCGACCGGGACAGGGAGAGAGACCCAGTACTTC.

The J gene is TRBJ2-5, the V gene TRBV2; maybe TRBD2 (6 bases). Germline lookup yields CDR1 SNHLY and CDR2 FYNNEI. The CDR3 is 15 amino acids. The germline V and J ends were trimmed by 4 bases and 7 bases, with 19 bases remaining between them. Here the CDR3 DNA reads TGTGCCAGCAGTGCCTTGGCCGGGAGCGCGGGGACCCAGTACTTC. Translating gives CASSALAGSAGTQYF.

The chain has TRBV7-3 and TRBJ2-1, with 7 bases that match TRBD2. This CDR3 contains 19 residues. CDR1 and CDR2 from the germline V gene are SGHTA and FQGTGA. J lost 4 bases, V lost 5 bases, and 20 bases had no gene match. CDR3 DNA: TGTGCCAGCAGCCGAAGCCCTAGCGGTCCACTCGACCTTTACAATGAGCAGTTCTTC. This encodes CASSRSPSGPLDLYNEQFF.

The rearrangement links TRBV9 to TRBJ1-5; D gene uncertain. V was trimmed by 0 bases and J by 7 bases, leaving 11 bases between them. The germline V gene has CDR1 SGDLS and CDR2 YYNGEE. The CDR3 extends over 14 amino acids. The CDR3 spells CASSVGSMGQPQHF. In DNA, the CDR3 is TGTGCCAGCAGCGTAGGATCAATGGGCCAGCCCCAGCATTTT.

In nucleotides, the CDR3 is TGCGCCAGCAGCTTGGGGGGGGCAGGGGGATCCTACGAGCAGTACTTC. Its protein is CASSLGGAGGSYEQYF. The chain carries TRBV5-1 and TRBJ2-7; maybe TRBD1 (7 bases). From germline, CDR1 is SGHRS and CDR2 YFSETQ. The V end lost 0 bases, the J end lost 1 base, and 14 bases lay between the germline ends. The CDR3 sequence is 16 residues long.

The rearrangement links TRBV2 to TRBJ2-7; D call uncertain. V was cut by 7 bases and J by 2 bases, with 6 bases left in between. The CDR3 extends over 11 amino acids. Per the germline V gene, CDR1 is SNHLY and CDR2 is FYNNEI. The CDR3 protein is CASTPAYEQYF. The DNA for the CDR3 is TGTGCCAGCACCCCGGCCTACGAGCAGTACTTC. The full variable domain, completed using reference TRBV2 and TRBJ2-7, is EPEVTQTPSHQVTQMGQEVILRCVPISNHLYFYWYRQILGQKVEFLVSFYNNEISEKSEIFDDQFSVERPDGSNFTLKIRSTKLEDSAMYFCASTPAYEQYFGPGTRLTVT.

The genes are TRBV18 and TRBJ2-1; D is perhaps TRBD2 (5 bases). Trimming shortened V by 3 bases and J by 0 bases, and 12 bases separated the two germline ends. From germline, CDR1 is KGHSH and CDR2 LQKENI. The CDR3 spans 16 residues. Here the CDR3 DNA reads TGTGCCAGCTCACCCCCGGAGAGGGCCTCCTACAATGAGCAGTTCTTC. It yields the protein CASSPPERASYNEQFF.

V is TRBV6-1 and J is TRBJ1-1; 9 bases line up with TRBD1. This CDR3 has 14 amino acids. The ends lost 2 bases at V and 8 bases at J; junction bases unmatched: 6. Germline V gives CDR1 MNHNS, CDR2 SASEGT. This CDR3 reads CASSETGQGWEAFF. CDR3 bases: TGTGCCAGCAGTGAAACAGGACAGGGGTGGGAAGCTTTCTTT.

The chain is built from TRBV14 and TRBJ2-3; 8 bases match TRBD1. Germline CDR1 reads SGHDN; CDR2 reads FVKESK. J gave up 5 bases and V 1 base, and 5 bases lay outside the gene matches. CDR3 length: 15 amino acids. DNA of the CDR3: TGTGCCAGCAGCCAAGCTCAGGGGGCAAAAGATACGCAGTATTTT. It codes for CASSQAQGAKDTQYF.

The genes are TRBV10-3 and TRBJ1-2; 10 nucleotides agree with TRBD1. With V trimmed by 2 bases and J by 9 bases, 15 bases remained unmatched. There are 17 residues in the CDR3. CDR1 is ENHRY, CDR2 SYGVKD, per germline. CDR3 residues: CAISENLGDRGSLSYTF. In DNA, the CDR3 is TGTGCCATCAGTGAGAATCTGGGGGACAGGGGATCGTTGAGCTACACCTTC.

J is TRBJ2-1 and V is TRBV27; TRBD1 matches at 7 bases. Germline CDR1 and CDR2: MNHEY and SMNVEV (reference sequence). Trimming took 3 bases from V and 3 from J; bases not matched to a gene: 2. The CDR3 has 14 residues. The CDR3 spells CASSLGTVYNEQFF. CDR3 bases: TGTGCCAGCAGTTTGGGGACAGTCTACAATGAGCAGTTCTTC.

CDR3 bases: TGTGCCTCATCCAGTAACCCACGGGGGGATAATCAGCCCCAGCATTTT. Amino acid sequence: CASSSNPRGDNQPQHF. The chain uses TRBV19 and TRBJ1-5; weak D call: TRBD1 (5 bases). Germline loops: CDR1 LNHDA, CDR2 SQIVND (reference sequence). Trimming stripped 11 bases from V and 4 bases from J, with 24 bases between. The CDR3 sequence is 16 residues long.

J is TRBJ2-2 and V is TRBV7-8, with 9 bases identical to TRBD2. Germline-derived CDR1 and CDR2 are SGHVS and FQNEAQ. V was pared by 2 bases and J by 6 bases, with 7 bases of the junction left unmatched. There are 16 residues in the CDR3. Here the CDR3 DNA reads TGTGCCAGCAGCTTATTTACAGCGGGGGGAGCCGGGGAGCTGTTTTTT. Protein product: CASSLFTAGGAGELFF.

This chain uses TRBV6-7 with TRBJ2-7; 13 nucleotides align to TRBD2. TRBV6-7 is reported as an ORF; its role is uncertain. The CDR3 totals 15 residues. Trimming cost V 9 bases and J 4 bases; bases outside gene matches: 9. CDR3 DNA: TGTGCCAGTCCCACCGGACTAGCGGGAGAGTACGAGCAGTACTTC. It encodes CASPTGLAGEYEQYF.

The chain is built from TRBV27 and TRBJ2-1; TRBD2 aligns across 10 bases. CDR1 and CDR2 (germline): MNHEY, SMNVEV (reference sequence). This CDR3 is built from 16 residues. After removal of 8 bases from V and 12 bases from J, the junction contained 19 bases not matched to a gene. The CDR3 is CASGIRRGTSAYGQFF. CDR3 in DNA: TGTGCCAGCGGAATACGAAGGGGGACTAGCGCCTATGGGCAGTTCTTC.

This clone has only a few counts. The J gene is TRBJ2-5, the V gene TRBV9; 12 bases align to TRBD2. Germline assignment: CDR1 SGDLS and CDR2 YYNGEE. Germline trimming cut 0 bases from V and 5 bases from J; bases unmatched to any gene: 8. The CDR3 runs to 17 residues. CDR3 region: CASSVGASGRAMETQYF. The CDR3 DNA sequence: TGTGCCAGCAGCGTAGGGGCTAGCGGGAGGGCCATGGAGACCCAGTACTTC.

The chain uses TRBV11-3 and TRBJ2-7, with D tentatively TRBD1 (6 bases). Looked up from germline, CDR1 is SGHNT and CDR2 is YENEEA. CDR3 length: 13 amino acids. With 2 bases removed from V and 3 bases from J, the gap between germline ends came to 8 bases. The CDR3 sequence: CASSLNRDYEQYF. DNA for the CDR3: TGTGCCAGCAGCTTAAACAGGGACTACGAGCAGTACTTC.

The CDR3 DNA is TGTGCCTGGAGTCGCCCGTTTAGCCGCAGGGTCACCGGGGAGCTGTTTTTT. Translation gives CAWSRPFSRRVTGELFF. The chain has TRBV30 and TRBJ2-2; a weak D match, TRBD1 (5 bases). The germline V and J ends were trimmed by 2 bases and 4 bases, with 20 bases remaining between them. Germline V gene lookup returns CDR1 GTSNPN and CDR2 SVGIG (reference sequence). The CDR3 length is 17 residues.

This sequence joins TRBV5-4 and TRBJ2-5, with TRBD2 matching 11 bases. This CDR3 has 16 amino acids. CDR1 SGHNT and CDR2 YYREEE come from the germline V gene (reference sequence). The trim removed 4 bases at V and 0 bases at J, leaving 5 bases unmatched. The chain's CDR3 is CASSRGTSGYQETQYF. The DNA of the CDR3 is TGTGCCAGCAGCCGAGGGACTAGCGGATACCAAGAGACCCAGTACTTC.